This TCR beta chain was identified in a study of blood T cell repertoires in COVID-19 (dated by TCRdb to about 2020). About the investigation overall: Collaborator samples came from the United States, Italy and Spain and covered acute and convalescent phases of COVID-19. The sample metadata nearly always contained a de-identified subject ID, COVID-19 status, age in years and sex. The repertoires were released in a freely available public database intended as a resource for research on the immune response to SARS-CoV-2. Where HLA class I and class II types were available, the types were taken from metadata supplied by the sample provider, not from assay-based typing. The material from the prospective study consisted of cDNA or gDNA derived from T cells, B-cell-depleted T cells, or PBMCs. The samples were drawn from the first 160 participants of the ongoing ImmuneRACE study and from about 1,200 subjects provided by 6 global collaborators. The dataset comprised deeply sampled blood TCRbeta repertoires from subjects exposed to, actively infected with, or recovered from COVID-19.

Here is what the overall study found, with its caveats: The quantity of clinical and demographic metadata differed by source and by participant and was supplied without curation.

TCRbeta CDR3 regions were amplified from genomic DNA using the immunoSEQ Assay, a bias-controlled multiplex PCR. Regarding the original processing steps: Nucleated cell counts per sample were estimated from amplification of reference gene primers within the assay. Sequence reads were collapsed and filtered to measure the absolute abundance of every unique TCRbeta CDR3 rearrangement. For each sample, productive Simpson clonality was calculated as the square root of Simpson's diversity index across productive rearrangements. The immuneACCESS repertoire file appears here via TCRdb, limited to in-frame rearrangements. These files lack a portion of the clones; in checked studies, under half of the deficit traces to unresolved V genes, and the cause of the others is not known. The V and J calls and clone size were taken over from that table, and D and trimming were inferred from the DNA. The sample table lists hundreds of thousands of clones, about nine tenths of them with a count of one. Roughly 1.4% of the sample belongs to the ten largest clones.

To note about this clone: Its target antigen remains unknown. Base quality data are lacking; no much larger clone is found one base away.

Each collaborating institution followed its own protocols to collect whole blood in K2EDTA tubes. For TCRbeta analysis, collaborators shipped samples as frozen whole blood, isolated PBMCs, or DNA extracted from either of those sample types. The source material was peripheral blood. This receptor was obtained from a woman aged 25-40 years with active or convalescent COVID-19.

The nucleotides read TGTGCCAGCAGTGAAGGTAGCGGAACAAACACAGATACGCAGTATTTT. This sequence encodes CASSEGSGTNTDTQYF. Recombination linked TRBV2 to TRBJ2-3; 6 matching bases give a weak D call of TRBD2. The CDR3 runs 16 amino acids, cysteine and phenylalanine included. The retained sequence is limited to the CDR3, 48 bases, with the frame set at the first base. Trimming removed 1 base from V and 2 bases from J, leaving 13 bases between the germline ends. The germline V gene encodes CDR1 SNHLY and CDR2 FYNNEI.